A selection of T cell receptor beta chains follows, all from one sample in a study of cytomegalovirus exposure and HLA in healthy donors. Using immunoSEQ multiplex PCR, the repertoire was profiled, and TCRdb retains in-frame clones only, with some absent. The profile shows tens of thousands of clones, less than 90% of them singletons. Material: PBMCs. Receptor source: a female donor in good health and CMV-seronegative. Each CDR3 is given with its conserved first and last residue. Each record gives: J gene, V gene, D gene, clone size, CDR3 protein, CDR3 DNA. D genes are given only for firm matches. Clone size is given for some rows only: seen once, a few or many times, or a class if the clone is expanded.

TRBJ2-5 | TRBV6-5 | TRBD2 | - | CASRKILAEETQYF | TGTGCCAGCAGGAAGATACTAGCGGAAGAGACCCAGTACTTC
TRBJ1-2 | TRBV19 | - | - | CASSPRTEVPYGYTF | TGTGCCAGTAGTCCCCGGACAGAAGTACCGTATGGCTACACCTTC
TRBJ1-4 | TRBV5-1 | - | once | CASSSSPANEKLFF | TGCGCCAGCAGTTCTAGTCCGGCTAATGAAAAACTGTTTTTT
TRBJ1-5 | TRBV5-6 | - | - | CASRDSGKLQPQHF | TGTGCCAGCAGGGACTCGGGGAAACTTCAGCCCCAGCATTTT
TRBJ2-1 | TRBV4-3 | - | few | CASSLNPSVMYNEQFF | TGCGCCAGCAGCCTAAACCCTAGCGTTATGTACAATGAGCAGTTCTTC
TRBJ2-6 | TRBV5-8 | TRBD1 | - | CANSQGSGAGANVLTF | TGTGCCAACTCACAGGGGTCGGGTGCTGGGGCCAACGTCCTGACTTTC
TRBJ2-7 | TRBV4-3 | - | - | CASSQVIGHEGVEQYF | TGCGCCAGCAGCCAAGTTATAGGCCACGAGGGGGTCGAGCAGTACTTC
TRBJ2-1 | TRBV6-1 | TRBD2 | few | CASMDSGGSDEQFF | TGTGCCAGCATGGACAGCGGGGGGTCGGATGAGCAGTTCTTC
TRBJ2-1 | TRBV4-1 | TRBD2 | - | CASRILAGDKGEQFF | TGCGCCAGCAGGATACTAGCGGGAGATAAAGGTGAGCAGTTCTTC
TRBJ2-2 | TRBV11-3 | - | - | CASSFGGLNTGELFF | TGTGCCAGCAGCTTCGGGGGTCTGAACACCGGGGAGCTGTTTTTT
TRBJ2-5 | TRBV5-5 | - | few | CASSLDSLLETQYF | TGTGCCAGCAGCTTGGATTCCTTATTAGAGACCCAGTACTTC
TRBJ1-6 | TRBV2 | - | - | CASSEGLLNSPLHF | TGTGCCAGCAGTGAGGGGCTTTTAAATTCACCCCTCCACTTT
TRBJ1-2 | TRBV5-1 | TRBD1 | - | CASGQGLNYGYTF | TGCGCCAGCGGACAGGGGCTTAACTATGGCTACACCTTC
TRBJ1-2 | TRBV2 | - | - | CASSEGQLYGYTF | TGTGCCAGCAGTGAAGGGCAGTTGTATGGCTACACCTTC
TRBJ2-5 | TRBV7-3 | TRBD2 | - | CASGGLAGGEETQYF | TGTGCCAGCGGGGGCCTAGCGGGGGGTGAGGAGACCCAGTACTTC
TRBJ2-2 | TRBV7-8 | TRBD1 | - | CASTGWGQGNTGELFF | TGTGCCAGCACCGGGTGGGGACAGGGAAATACCGGGGAGCTGTTTTTT